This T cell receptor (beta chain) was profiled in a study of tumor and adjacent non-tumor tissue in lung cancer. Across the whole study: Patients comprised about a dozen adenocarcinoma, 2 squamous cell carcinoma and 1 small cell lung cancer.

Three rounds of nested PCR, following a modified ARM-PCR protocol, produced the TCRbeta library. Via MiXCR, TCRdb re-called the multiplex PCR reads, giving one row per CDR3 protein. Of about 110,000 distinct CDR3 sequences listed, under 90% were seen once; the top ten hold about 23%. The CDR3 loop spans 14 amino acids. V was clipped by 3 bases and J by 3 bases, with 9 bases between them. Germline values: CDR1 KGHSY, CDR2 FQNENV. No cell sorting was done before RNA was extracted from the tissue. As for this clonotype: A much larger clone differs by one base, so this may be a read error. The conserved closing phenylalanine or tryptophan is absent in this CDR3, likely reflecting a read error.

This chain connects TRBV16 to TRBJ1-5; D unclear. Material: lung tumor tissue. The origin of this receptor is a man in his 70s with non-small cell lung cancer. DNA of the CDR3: TGTGCCAGCAGCCACTCGGGGAACAATCAGCCCCAGCATTAT. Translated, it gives CASSHSGNNQPQHY.